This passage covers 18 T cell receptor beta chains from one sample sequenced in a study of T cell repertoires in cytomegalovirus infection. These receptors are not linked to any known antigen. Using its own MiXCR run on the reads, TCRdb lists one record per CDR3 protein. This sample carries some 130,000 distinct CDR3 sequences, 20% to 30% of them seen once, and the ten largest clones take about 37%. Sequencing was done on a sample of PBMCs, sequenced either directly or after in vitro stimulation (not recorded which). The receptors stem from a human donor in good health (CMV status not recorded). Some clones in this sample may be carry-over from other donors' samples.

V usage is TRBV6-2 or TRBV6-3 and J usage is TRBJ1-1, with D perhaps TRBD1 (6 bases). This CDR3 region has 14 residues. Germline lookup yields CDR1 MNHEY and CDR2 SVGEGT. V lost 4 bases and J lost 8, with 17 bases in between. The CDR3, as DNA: TGTGCCAGCAGTTGGATCAGGGGTCGGTACGAAGCTTTCTTT. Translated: CASSWIRGRYEAFF.

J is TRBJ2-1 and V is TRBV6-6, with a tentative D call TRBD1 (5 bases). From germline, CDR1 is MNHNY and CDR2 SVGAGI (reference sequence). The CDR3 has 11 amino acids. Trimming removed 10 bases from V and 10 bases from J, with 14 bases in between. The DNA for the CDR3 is TGTGCCATCCAGGGTGGACACGAGCAGTTCTTC. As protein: CAIQGGHEQFF.

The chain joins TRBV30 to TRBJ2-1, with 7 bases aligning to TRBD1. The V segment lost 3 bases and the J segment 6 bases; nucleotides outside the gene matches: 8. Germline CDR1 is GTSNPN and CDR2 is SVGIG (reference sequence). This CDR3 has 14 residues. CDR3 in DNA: TGTGCCTGGAGGCACAGGGGCCAGATCAATGAGCAGTTCTTC. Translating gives CAWRHRGQINEQFF. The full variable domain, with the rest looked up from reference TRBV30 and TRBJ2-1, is SQTIHQWPATLVQPVGSPLSLECTVEGTSNPNLYWYRQAAGRGLQLLFYSVGIGQISSEVPQNLSASRPQDRQFILSSKKLLLSDSGFYLCAWRHRGQINEQFFGPGTRLTVL.

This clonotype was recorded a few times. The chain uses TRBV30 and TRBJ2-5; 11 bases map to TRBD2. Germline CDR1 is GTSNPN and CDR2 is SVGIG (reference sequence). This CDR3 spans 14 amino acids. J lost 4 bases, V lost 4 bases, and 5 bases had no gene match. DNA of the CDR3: TGTGCCTGGAAACTAGCGGGAGCGGGAGAGACCCAGTACTTC. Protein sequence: CAWKLAGAGETQYF.

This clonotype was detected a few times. CDR3 nucleotides: TGTGCCAGCAGCGATGGGACAGGGTGGTTTTCACCCCTCCACTTT. Translating it yields CASSDGTGWFSPLHF. J is TRBJ1-6 and V is TRBV5-6, with 9 bases matching TRBD1. The CDR3 contains 15 residues. V lost 4 bases to trimming and J lost 9 bases; unmatched junction nucleotides: 8. Looked up from germline, CDR1 is SGHDT and CDR2 is YYEEEE.

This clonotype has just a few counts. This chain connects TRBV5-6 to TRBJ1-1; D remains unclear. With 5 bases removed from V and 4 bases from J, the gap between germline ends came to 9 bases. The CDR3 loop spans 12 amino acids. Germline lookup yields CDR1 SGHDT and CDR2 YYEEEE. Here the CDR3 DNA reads TGTGCCAGCAGGGAAGGATCCACTGAAGCTTTCTTT. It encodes CASREGSTEAFF.

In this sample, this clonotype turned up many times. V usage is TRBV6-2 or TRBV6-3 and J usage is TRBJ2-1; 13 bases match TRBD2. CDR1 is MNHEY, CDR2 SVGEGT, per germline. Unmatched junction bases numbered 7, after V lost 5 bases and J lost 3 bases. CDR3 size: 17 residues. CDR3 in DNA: TGTGCCAGCAGTCCAGGACTAGCGGGAGTTTTCTACAATGAGCAGTTCTTC. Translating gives CASSPGLAGVFYNEQFF.

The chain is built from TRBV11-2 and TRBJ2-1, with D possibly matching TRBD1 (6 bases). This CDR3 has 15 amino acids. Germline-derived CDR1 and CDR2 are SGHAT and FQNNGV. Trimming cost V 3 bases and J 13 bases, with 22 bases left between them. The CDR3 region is CASSFFGQSKFIQFF. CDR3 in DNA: TGTGCCAGCAGCTTTTTTGGACAGTCCAAATTTATCCAGTTCTTC.

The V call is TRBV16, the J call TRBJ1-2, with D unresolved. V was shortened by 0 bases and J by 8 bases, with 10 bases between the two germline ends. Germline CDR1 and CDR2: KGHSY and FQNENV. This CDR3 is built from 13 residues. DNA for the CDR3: TGTGCCAGCAGCCAATCGAGAGGCGGAGGCTACACCTTC. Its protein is CASSQSRGGGYTF.

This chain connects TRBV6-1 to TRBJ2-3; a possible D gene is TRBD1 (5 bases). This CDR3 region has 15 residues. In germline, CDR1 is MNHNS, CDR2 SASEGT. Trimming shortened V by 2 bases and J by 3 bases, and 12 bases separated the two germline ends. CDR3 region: CASSEFAGITDTQYF. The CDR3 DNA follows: TGTGCCAGCAGTGAATTCGCAGGGATAACAGATACGCAGTATTTT.

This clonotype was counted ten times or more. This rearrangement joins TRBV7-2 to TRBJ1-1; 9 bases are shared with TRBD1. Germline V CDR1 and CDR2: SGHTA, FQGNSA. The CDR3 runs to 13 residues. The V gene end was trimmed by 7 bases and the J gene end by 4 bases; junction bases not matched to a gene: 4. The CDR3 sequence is CASTRDRATEAFF. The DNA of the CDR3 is TGTGCCAGCACCCGGGACAGGGCCACTGAAGCTTTCTTT.

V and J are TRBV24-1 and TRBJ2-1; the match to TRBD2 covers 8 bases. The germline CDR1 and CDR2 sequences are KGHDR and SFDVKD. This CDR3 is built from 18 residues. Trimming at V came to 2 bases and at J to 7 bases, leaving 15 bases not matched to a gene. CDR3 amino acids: CATSDSPGGGTDRNEQFF. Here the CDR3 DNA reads TGTGCCACCAGTGATTCCCCAGGCGGGGGGACCGACCGAAATGAGCAGTTCTTC.

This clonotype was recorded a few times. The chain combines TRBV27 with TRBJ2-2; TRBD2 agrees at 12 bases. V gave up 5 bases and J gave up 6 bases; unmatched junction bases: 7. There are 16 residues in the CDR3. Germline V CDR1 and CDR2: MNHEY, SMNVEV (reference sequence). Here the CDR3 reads CASSQTSGRFSGELFF. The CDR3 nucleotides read TGTGCCAGCAGTCAGACTAGCGGGAGATTTTCCGGGGAGCTGTTTTTT.

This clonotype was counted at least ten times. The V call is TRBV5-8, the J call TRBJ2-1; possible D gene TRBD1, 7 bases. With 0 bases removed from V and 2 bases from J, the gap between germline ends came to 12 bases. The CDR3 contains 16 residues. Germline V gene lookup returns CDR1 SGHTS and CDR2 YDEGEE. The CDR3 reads CASSLGFRGAYNEQFF. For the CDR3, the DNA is TGTGCCAGCAGCTTGGGGTTCAGGGGGGCCTACAATGAGCAGTTCTTC.

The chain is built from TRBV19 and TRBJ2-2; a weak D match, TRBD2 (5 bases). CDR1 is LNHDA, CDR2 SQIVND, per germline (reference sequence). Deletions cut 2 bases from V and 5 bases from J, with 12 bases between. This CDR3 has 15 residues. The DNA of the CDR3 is TGTGCCAGTAGTATATACTCGGGGATTACCGGGGAGCTGTTTTTT. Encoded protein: CASSIYSGITGELFF. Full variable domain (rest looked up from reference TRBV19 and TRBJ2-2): DGGITQSPKYLFRKEGQNVTLSCEQNLNHDAMYWYRQDPGQGLRLIYYSQIVNDFQKGDIAEGYSVSREKKESFPLTVTSAQKNPTAFYLCASSIYSGITGELFFGEGSRLTVL.

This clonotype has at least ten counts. The CDR3 DNA reads TGTGCCAGCAGCTTAGGCTCCTACTCCTACAATGAGCAGTTCTTC. Encoded protein: CASSLGSYSYNEQFF. The chain combines TRBV7-2 with TRBJ2-1, with D unclear. The CDR3 sequence is 15 residues long. V was trimmed by 1 base and J by 0 bases, leaving 7 bases between them. Germline assignment: CDR1 SGHTA and CDR2 FQGNSA.

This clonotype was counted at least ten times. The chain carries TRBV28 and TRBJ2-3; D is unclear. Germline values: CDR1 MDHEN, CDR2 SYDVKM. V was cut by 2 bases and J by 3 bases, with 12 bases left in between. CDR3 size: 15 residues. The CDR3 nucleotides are TGTGCCAGCAGTTTACAGCCTTTGGGGACAGATACGCAGTATTTT. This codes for CASSLQPLGTDTQYF.

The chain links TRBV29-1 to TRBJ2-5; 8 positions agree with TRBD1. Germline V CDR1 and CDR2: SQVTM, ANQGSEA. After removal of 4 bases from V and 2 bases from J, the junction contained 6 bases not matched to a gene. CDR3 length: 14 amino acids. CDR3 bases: TGCAGCGTTGGGGACAGGCCTCTTCAAGAGACCCAGTACTTC. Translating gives CSVGDRPLQETQYF.